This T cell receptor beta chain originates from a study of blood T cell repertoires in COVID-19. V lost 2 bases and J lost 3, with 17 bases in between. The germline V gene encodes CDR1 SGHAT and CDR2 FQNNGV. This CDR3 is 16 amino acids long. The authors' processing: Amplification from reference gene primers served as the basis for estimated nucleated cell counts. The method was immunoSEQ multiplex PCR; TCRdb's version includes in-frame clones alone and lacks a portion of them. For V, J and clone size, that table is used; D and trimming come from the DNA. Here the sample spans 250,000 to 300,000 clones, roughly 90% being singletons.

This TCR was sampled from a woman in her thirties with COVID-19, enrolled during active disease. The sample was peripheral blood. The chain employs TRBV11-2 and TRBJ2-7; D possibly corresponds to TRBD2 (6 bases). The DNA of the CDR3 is TGTGCCAGCAGCTTATTCTCGGGGGAAAGAGTCTACGAGCAGTACTTC. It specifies CASSLFSGERVYEQYF.